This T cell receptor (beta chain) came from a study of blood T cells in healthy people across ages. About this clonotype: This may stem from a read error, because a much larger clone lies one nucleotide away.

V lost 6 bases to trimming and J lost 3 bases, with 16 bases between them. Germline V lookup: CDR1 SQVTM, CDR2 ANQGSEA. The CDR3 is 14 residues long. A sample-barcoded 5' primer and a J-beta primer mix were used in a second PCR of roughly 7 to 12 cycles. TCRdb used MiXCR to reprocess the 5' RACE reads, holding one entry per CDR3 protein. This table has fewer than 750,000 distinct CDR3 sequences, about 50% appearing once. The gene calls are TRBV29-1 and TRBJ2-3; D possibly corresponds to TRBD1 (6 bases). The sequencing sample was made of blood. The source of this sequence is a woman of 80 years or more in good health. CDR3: CSVLTGPGTDTQYF. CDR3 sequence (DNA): TGCAGCGTCCTGACAGGCCCAGGGACAGATACGCAGTATTTT.